The 17 T cell receptor beta chains presented below share a single source sample, sequenced in a study of cytomegalovirus exposure and HLA in healthy donors. PCR primers comprised 60 Vbeta and 13 Jbeta primers. Profiled with immunoSEQ multiplex PCR; TCRdb holds only in-frame clones, not every one. The sample gives more than 85,000 clones, over 65% of which show up once; about 7.5% is in the top ten. The sample consisted of PBMCs. The receptors shown here come from a man aged 35-49 years in good health and CMV-seropositive.

This chain links TRBV4-1 with TRBJ2-7; weak D call: TRBD1 (5 bases). The germline V and J ends were trimmed by 0 bases and 3 bases, with 9 bases remaining between them. The length of the CDR3 is 14 residues. In germline, CDR1 is MGHRA, CDR2 YSYEKL. The CDR3 DNA follows: TGCGCCAGCAGCCAAGACCGACAGAGCTACGAGCAGTACTTC. As protein: CASSQDRQSYEQYF.

This clone was detected only a few times. The chain has TRBV18 and TRBJ2-7; D is perhaps TRBD1 (5 bases). The germline V gene has CDR1 KGHSH and CDR2 LQKENI. Trimming removed 4 bases from V and 4 bases from J, with 11 bases in between. CDR3 length: 13 residues. In DNA, the CDR3 is TGTGCCAGCTCACGGGGCTCTAAATACGAGCAGTACTTC. The encoded protein is CASSRGSKYEQYF. Complete variable domain (other parts from reference TRBV18 and TRBJ2-7): NAGVMQNPRHLVRRRGQEARLRCSPMKGHSHVYWYRQLPEEGLKFMVYLQKENIIDESGMPKERFSAEFPKEGPSILRIQQVVRGDSAAYFCASSRGSKYEQYFGPGTRLTVT.

V and J are TRBV28 and TRBJ2-5; tentatively, D is TRBD1 (7 bases). The V end lost 6 bases, the J end lost 2 bases, and 16 bases lay between the germline ends. The germline CDR1 and CDR2 sequences are MDHEN and SYDVKM. This CDR3 is 15 amino acids long. CDR3 nucleotide sequence: TGTGCCAGCAGCTCCAGGGGGGCGGGTCAAGAGACCCAGTACTTC. Amino acids: CASSSRGAGQETQYF. The variable domain in full, completed from reference TRBV28 and TRBJ2-5, reads DVKVTQSSRYLVKRTGEKVFLECVQDMDHENMFWYRQDPGLGLRLIYFSYDVKMKEKGDIPEGYSVSREKKERFSLILESASTNQTSMYLCASSSRGAGQETQYFGPGTRLLVL.

The chain links TRBV5-4 to TRBJ2-7, with 8 bases identical to TRBD1. Germline assignment: CDR1 SGHNT and CDR2 YYREEE (reference sequence). This CDR3 is 15 amino acids long. Trimming cost V 1 base and J 7 bases; bases outside gene matches: 10. The CDR3 spells CASSLPGQGAQEQYF. The CDR3 DNA reads as TGTGCCAGCAGCTTGCCCGGGCAGGGGGCGCAAGAGCAGTACTTC.

The chain is built from TRBV6-4 and TRBJ2-2, with D possibly being TRBD1 (6 bases). Germline CDR1 is MRHNA and CDR2 is SNTAGT. The CDR3 has 14 residues. Between the trimmed V and J ends, which lost 4 bases and 6 bases, there was a span of 12 bases. CDR3 DNA: TGTGCCAGCAGTGTTACAGGGTTTTCCGGGGAGCTGTTTTTT. It codes for CASSVTGFSGELFF.

A word on this clone: One end of the junction is discordant with germline, which a read error may explain. The chain uses TRBV6-6 and TRBJ2-1; 9 bases align to TRBD2. CDR1 is MNHNY, CDR2 SVGAGI, per germline (reference sequence). The CDR3 has 13 amino acids. The DNA of the CDR3 is TGTGCCAGCATGGCGAAGGGACTAGCTGAGAAGTTCTTC. Its translation is CASMAKGLAEKFF.

This clone was seen a few times. This chain connects TRBV5-5 to TRBJ2-5; TRBD2 is a possible D gene (5 bases). Looked up from germline, CDR1 is SGHKS and CDR2 is YYEKEE (reference sequence). The V gene lost 4 bases and the J gene lost 2 bases, with 15 bases spanning the gap. This CDR3 region has 15 residues. The DNA of the CDR3 is TGTGCCAGCAGCAGGTCTAGCCTCGCTCAAGAGACCCAGTACTTC. Protein sequence: CASSRSSLAQETQYF.

This clone was seen more than once but under ten times. Germline is not matched at one junction end, which may reflect a read error. The chain has TRBV30 and TRBJ2-6; D perhaps matches TRBD1 (5 bases). Germline CDR1 reads GTSNPN; CDR2 reads SVGIG (reference sequence). The CDR3 is made up of 13 amino acids. The CDR3 DNA is TGTGCCTGGACCCTCTCTGGGGCCAACGGCCTGACTTTC. It translates to CAWTLSGANGLTF.

The rearrangement links TRBV5-6 to TRBJ2-7, with 8 positions matching TRBD1. The junction had 9 bases not matched to a gene; V was cut back by 0 bases and J by 7 bases. The CDR3 consists of 15 residues. The germline V gene encodes CDR1 SGHDT and CDR2 YYEEEE. DNA for the CDR3: TGTGCCAGCAGCTTGGGAGACAGGGGTTTACGAGAGCAGTACTTC. As protein: CASSLGDRGLREQYF.

This sequence joins TRBV9 and TRBJ1-1; TRBD1 is a possible D gene (5 bases). V was pared by 4 bases and J by 7 bases, with 14 bases between. CDR1 is SGDLS, CDR2 YYNGEE, per germline. This CDR3 is built from 13 residues. The CDR3 sequence: CASSPRGKDEAFF. The CDR3, as DNA: TGTGCCAGCAGCCCTAGGGGAAAGGATGAAGCTTTCTTT.

This chain connects TRBV28 to TRBJ1-6, with TRBD1 identical over 7 bases. The CDR3 sequence is 15 residues long. In germline, CDR1 is MDHEN, CDR2 SYDVKM. With V trimmed by 10 bases and J by 7 bases, 13 bases remained unmatched. The CDR3 here is CATSYPAGGNSPLHF. CDR3 DNA sequence: TGTGCCACTAGCTATCCGGCAGGGGGGAATTCACCCCTCCACTTT.

This clone has a handful of counts. The V call is TRBV20-1, the J call TRBJ2-3; maybe TRBD2 (6 bases). The germline CDR1 and CDR2 sequences are DFQATT and SNEGSKA (reference sequence). The ends were cut back, 1 base at V and 9 bases at J, with 8 bases in the middle. CDR3 size: 11 residues. The CDR3 DNA reads as TGCAGTGCTAGAGTTCGGGGGACGCAGTATTTT. It codes for CSARVRGTQYF.

In the case of this clone: The junction does not match germline at one end; this may be a read error. The CDR3 DNA reads as TGTACCAGTAGTCTCCGACTGGATGCCTACGAGCAGTACTTC. Amino acids: CTSSLRLDAYEQYF. This chain joins TRBV19 and TRBJ2-7; no reliable D call. The CDR3 loop spans 14 amino acids. Germline loops: CDR1 LNHDA, CDR2 SQIVND (reference sequence). Full variable domain (rest looked up from reference TRBV19 and TRBJ2-7): DGGITQSPKYLFRKEGQNVTLSCEQNLNHDAMYWYRQDPGQGLRLIYYSQIVNDFQKGDIAEGYSVSREKKESFPLTVTSAQKNPTAFYLCTSSLRLDAYEQYFGPGTRLTVT.

The chain carries TRBV18 and TRBJ2-1, with D possibly matching TRBD1 (6 bases). The V and J ends lost 1 base and 3 bases respectively, with 10 bases between them. This CDR3 has 15 amino acids. CDR1 is KGHSH, CDR2 LQKENI, per germline. The CDR3 loop reads CASSPRTANYNEQFF. DNA for the CDR3: TGTGCCAGCTCACCACGGACAGCCAACTACAATGAGCAGTTCTTC.

The chain is built from TRBV2 and TRBJ1-5; TRBD1 matches 7 bases. The junction had 6 bases not matched to a gene; V was cut back by 6 bases and J by 1 base. Germline assignment: CDR1 SNHLY and CDR2 FYNNEI. CDR3 length: 15 residues. In DNA, the CDR3 is TGTGCCAGCAGGAACAGGGGTGGCAGCAATCAGCCCCAGCATTTT. It codes for CASRNRGGSNQPQHF.

About this clone itself: Mismatch with germline at one junction end may stem from a read error. The rearrangement uses TRBV10-3 and TRBJ2-7; D is perhaps TRBD2 (5 bases). CDR3 length equals 13 residues. CDR1 is ENHRY, CDR2 SYGVKD, per germline. The chain's CDR3 is CAISSGIAYGQYF. Here the CDR3 DNA reads TGTGCCATCAGTTCCGGGATAGCCTACGGGCAGTACTTC.

The V and J genes are TRBV6-6 and TRBJ2-7; TRBD1 is a possible D gene (6 bases). Germline V gene sequence: CDR1 MNHNY, CDR2 SVGAGI (reference sequence). The V end was cut by 2 bases, the J end by 0 bases, with 8 bases between. CDR3 size: 14 residues. The CDR3 DNA reads TGTGCCAGCAGTTACAAGGACAGCTCCTACGAGCAGTACTTC. Its translation is CASSYKDSSYEQYF.